These 20 T cell receptor beta chains originate from one sample sequenced in a study of Ad26.COV2.S vaccination and SARS-CoV-2 variants (dated by TCRdb to the early 2020s). The library was obtained by the immunoSEQ multiplex PCR assay. The table was pulled from immuneACCESS by TCRdb, which kept in-frame rearrangements only. Such tables lose some clones; where checked, under half of the loss comes from unresolved V genes, and the rest has no known cause. This sample lists approximately 340,000 clones; around 92% were detected once. The ten biggest clones cover about 3.8% of the sample. What this sample's time point label stands for: individuals recovered from natural SARS-CoV-2 infection. The sequenced sample was peripheral blood, obtained after recovery from COVID-19. These receptors were collected from a human donor who had recovered from COVID-19.

V gene TRBV4-1 combines with J gene TRBJ2-7; TRBD2 aligns across 8 bases. The CDR3 contains 16 residues. Trimming took 0 bases from V and 7 from J; bases not matched to a gene: 11. Germline V CDR1 and CDR2: MGHRA, YSYEKL. This CDR3 is CASSQEGSGGNVEQYF. The CDR3 coding sequence is TGCGCCAGCAGCCAAGAGGGCAGCGGGGGCAATGTGGAGCAGTACTTC.

The CDR3 here is CASSQDGTSRLNEQFF. The CDR3 region has the DNA TGTGCCAGCAGCCAGGACGGGACTTCCCGTTTAAATGAGCAGTTCTTC. The V gene is TRBV5-6, the J gene TRBJ2-1, with D possibly matching TRBD2 (6 bases). CDR1 and CDR2 from the germline V gene are SGHDT and YYEEEE. V lost 4 bases, J lost 7 bases, and 21 bases lay in between. The CDR3 sequence is 16 residues long.

V usage is TRBV3-1 (or the pseudogene TRBV3-2) and J usage is TRBJ2-2; TRBD1 is a possible D gene (5 bases). Trimming stripped 2 bases from V and 7 bases from J, with 11 bases between. The germline V gene has CDR1 LGHDT and CDR2 YNNKEL (reference sequence). The CDR3 contains 14 residues. The CDR3 sequence is CASSQSQGVGELFF. The CDR3 DNA reads as TGTGCCAGCAGCCAAAGTCAAGGGGTCGGGGAGCTGTTTTTT.

The V gene is TRBV3-1 (or the pseudogene TRBV3-2), the J gene TRBJ2-7; D is unresolved. V gave up 4 bases and J gave up 3 bases, with 4 bases separating them. Germline V lookup: CDR1 LGHDT, CDR2 YNNKEL (reference sequence). This CDR3 spans 11 amino acids. CDR3 sequence (DNA): TGTGCCAGCAGCCTCTACTACGAGCAGTACTTC. Its translation is CASSLYYEQYF.

The gene calls are TRBV6-5 and TRBJ1-2; D not certain. The CDR3 has 12 residues. Looked up from germline, CDR1 is MNHEY and CDR2 is SVGAGI. Trimming removed 2 bases from V and 4 bases from J, with 5 bases in between. CDR3 sequence: CASSYDSYGYTF. CDR3 DNA sequence: TGTGCCAGCAGTTACGATTCCTATGGCTACACCTTC.

The gene calls are TRBV7-9 and TRBJ2-7; 7 nucleotides align to TRBD2. The CDR3 covers 16 residues. V was clipped by 1 base and J by 5 bases; unmatched bases: 11. Germline CDR1 is SEHNR and CDR2 is FQNEAQ (reference sequence). DNA of the CDR3: TGTGCCAGCAGCTTAGGAGGGCTAGCGGCGGCGAACGAGCAGTACTTC. Its translation is CASSLGGLAAANEQYF.

The V gene is TRBV29-1, the J gene TRBJ2-5; D perhaps matches TRBD2 (5 bases). Germline V gene lookup returns CDR1 SQVTM and CDR2 ANQGSEA. This CDR3 contains 13 residues. V was clipped by 4 bases and J by 7 bases, with 16 bases between them. CDR3 loop: CSVGASPWATQYF. CDR3 coding DNA: TGCAGCGTTGGGGCTAGCCCGTGGGCGACCCAGTACTTC.

The chain employs TRBV9 and TRBJ1-6, with D uncertain. CDR1 is SGDLS, CDR2 YYNGEE, per germline. The CDR3 extends over 14 amino acids. Deletions cut 0 bases from V and 9 bases from J, with 10 bases between. CDR3 bases: TGTGCCAGCAGCGTAGAAGTGGTGCGTTCACCCCTCCACTTT. Its translation: CASSVEVVRSPLHF. Full variable domain (missing parts from reference TRBV9 and TRBJ1-6): DSGVTQTPKHLITATGQRVTLRCSPRSGDLSVYWYQQSLDQGLQFLIQYYNGEERAKGNILERFSAQQFPDLHSELNLSSLELGDSALYFCASSVEVVRSPLHFGNGTRLTVT.

The chain is built from TRBV5-1 and TRBJ1-2, with D possibly being TRBD1 (6 bases). CDR1 and CDR2 (germline): SGHRS, YFSETQ. V dropped 4 bases and J dropped 0 bases, with 16 bases sitting between them. The CDR3 runs 16 residues. CDR3 amino acids: CASSTTGTSTNYGYTF. The CDR3 DNA reads as TGCGCCAGCAGCACTACCGGGACATCAACTAACTATGGCTACACCTTC.

This clone was observed a single time. The V gene is TRBV7-6, the J gene TRBJ2-3, with 7 nucleotides matching TRBD1. V trimming: 2 bases; J trimming: 2 bases; junction bases outside the gene matches: 10. CDR3 size: 17 residues. Germline V lookup: CDR1 SGHVS, CDR2 FNYEAQ. The CDR3 sequence: CASSLKGRDRYTDTQYF. The CDR3 nucleotides read TGTGCCAGCAGCTTAAAAGGTCGGGACAGATACACAGATACGCAGTATTTT.

The chain recombines TRBV5-1 with TRBJ2-3; D call uncertain. Trimming cost V 0 bases and J 1 base, with 6 bases left between them. The germline V gene has CDR1 SGHRS and CDR2 YFSETQ. The CDR3 covers 14 residues. The CDR3 reads CASSLVLGTDTQYF. CDR3 DNA: TGCGCCAGCAGCTTGGTGTTAGGCACAGATACGCAGTATTTT.

This sequence joins TRBV2 and TRBJ2-7, with 8 bases identical to TRBD1. Unmatched junction bases numbered 6, after V lost 4 bases and J lost 1 base. The CDR3 has 15 residues. The germline CDR1 and CDR2 sequences are SNHLY and FYNNEI. The CDR3 loop reads CASSGTGRISYEQYF. The CDR3 DNA reads as TGTGCCAGCAGTGGGACAGGGCGGATTTCCTACGAGCAGTACTTC.

J is TRBJ2-7 and V is TRBV6-5, with 8 nucleotides matching TRBD1. Germline V CDR1 and CDR2: MNHEY, SVGAGI. This CDR3 spans 13 amino acids. The V and J ends lost 4 bases and 5 bases, in that order; junction bases with no gene match: 4. CDR3 coding DNA: TGTGCCAGCAGTTTCCAGGGGGCCCACGAGCAGTACTTC. This sequence encodes CASSFQGAHEQYF.

This clone showed up just once. The V gene is TRBV2, the J gene TRBJ1-2, with D perhaps TRBD1 (5 bases). Trimming took 4 bases from V and 1 from J, leaving 7 bases between them. The CDR3 runs to 13 residues. The V gene's germline CDR1 is SNHLY and CDR2 FYNNEI. The CDR3 is CASSVGVNYGYTF. The CDR3 nucleotides are TGTGCCAGCAGTGTGGGGGTTAACTATGGCTACACCTTC.

The J gene is TRBJ1-1, the V gene TRBV5-1; D perhaps matches TRBD1 (5 bases). Trimming took 3 bases from V and 6 from J, leaving 15 bases between them. In germline, CDR1 is SGHRS, CDR2 YFSETQ. There are 14 residues in the CDR3. The CDR3 nucleotides read TGCGCCAGCAGCTCGGGACGCAGATATCCTGAAGCTTTCTTT. Residues: CASSSGRRYPEAFF.

V and J are TRBV7-6 and TRBJ2-2; TRBD2 agrees at 10 bases. Germline CDR1 reads SGHVS; CDR2 reads FNYEAQ. V shed 5 bases and J 1 base; nucleotides not matched to a gene: 4. The CDR3 has 16 residues. CDR3 sequence reads: CASSPGLAENTGELFF. CDR3 in DNA: TGTGCCAGCAGCCCCGGACTAGCGGAGAACACCGGGGAGCTGTTTTTT.

The chain links TRBV2 to TRBJ1-4; 7 positions match TRBD1. V shed 3 bases and J 9 bases; nucleotides not matched to a gene: 10. The CDR3 length is 15 residues. CDR1 and CDR2 (germline): SNHLY, FYNNEI. In DNA, the CDR3 is TGTGCCAGCAGTGAGTTGGCGACAGGGCTGAAAAAACTGTTTTTT. Translated, it gives CASSELATGLKKLFF.

This sequence joins TRBV7-3 and TRBJ2-1; D is uncertain. This CDR3 is 12 amino acids long. The germline V gene encodes CDR1 SGHTA and CDR2 FQGTGA. V was pared by 0 bases and J by 3 bases, with 0 bases between. CDR3 loop: CASSLTYNEQFF. The DNA for the CDR3 is TGTGCCAGCAGCTTAACCTACAATGAGCAGTTCTTC.

J is TRBJ1-1 and V is TRBV18, with 7 bases that match TRBD1. Trimming took 6 bases from V and 4 from J; bases not matched to a gene: 2. The CDR3 loop spans 12 amino acids. The germline CDR1 and CDR2 sequences are KGHSH and LQKENI. The CDR3 DNA follows: TGTGCCAGCTCCACAGGGGTCACTGAAGCTTTCTTT. Amino acids: CASSTGVTEAFF.

The chain combines TRBV7-8 with TRBJ1-1; D gene unclear. The CDR3 extends over 12 amino acids. Germline assignment: CDR1 SGHVS and CDR2 FQNEAQ. V was cut by 5 bases and J by 7 bases, with 11 bases left in between. The chain's CDR3 is CASSPTVFEAFF. CDR3 coding DNA: TGTGCCAGCAGCCCGACGGTTTTTGAAGCTTTCTTT. The complete variable domain, with remaining parts taken from reference TRBV7-8 and TRBJ1-1, reads GAGVSQSPRYKVAKRGQDVALRCDPISGHVSLFWYQQALGQGPEFLTYFQNEAQLDKSGLPSDRFFAERPEGSVSTLKIQRTQQEDSAVYLCASSPTVFEAFFGQGTRLTVV.